This TCR beta chain emerged from a study of tumor and adjacent non-tumor tissue in lung cancer. Findings of the study overall: In normal lung, the top 100 clones were significantly more dominant than in tumor. TCR diversity was significantly greater in tumor than normal lung tissue. Shorter survival was associated with higher TCR diversity in tumors.

The library came from three nested PCR rounds adapted from ARM-PCR protocols. One entry per CDR3 protein results from TCRdb running MiXCR on the multiplex PCR reads. The table shows over 80,000 distinct CDR3 sequences, with 65% to 80% occurring only once. This clonotype was counted ten times or more. Antigen specificity is unknown. With 4 bases removed from V and 9 bases from J, the gap between germline ends came to 23 bases. CDR1 and CDR2 (germline): SGHDT, YYEEEE. The CDR3 loop spans 16 amino acids. No cell sorting was done before RNA was extracted from the tissue. This non-tumor lung sample came from over 3 cm beyond the tumor edge.

Specimen: distant non-tumor lung tissue. V is TRBV5-6 and J is TRBJ2-4, with TRBD1 as a possible D gene (7 bases). This TCR derives from a woman between 50 and 59 years old with non-small cell lung cancer. The CDR3 DNA is TGTGCCAGCAGCGGCGGGACAGTTCCTTTAAGGGGCATTCAGTACTTC. Protein: CASSGGTVPLRGIQYF.